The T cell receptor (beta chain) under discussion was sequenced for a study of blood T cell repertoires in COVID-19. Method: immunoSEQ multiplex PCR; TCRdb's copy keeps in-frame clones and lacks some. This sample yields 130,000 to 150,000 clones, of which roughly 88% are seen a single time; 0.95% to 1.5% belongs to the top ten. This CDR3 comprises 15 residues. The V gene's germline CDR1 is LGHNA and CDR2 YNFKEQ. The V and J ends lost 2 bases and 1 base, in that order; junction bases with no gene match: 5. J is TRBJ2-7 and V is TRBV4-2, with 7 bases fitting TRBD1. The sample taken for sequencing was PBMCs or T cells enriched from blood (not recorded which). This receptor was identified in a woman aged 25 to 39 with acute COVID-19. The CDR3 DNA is TGTGCCAGCAGCCAAAGAGAGGACAGGTCCTACGAGCAGTACTTC. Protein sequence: CASSQREDRSYEQYF.